The present TCR beta chain was sequenced within a study of control samples from healthy donors and cancer patients. Generated by immunoSEQ multiplex PCR, the TCRdb table keeps only in-frame clones and is missing some. The table lists about 170,000 clones, around 95% of them singletons, with roughly 4.3% in the top ten. Trimming removed 4 bases from V and 4 bases from J, with 10 bases in between. Per germline, CDR1 SGHNT and CDR2 YENEEA. The length of the CDR3 is 13 residues. The chain uses TRBV11-3 and TRBJ1-1; no definite D call. This TCR derives from a woman aged 60-75 years in good health. The sample taken for sequencing was blood. CDR3 residues: CASSSTSGTEAFF. Written as DNA, the CDR3 is TGTGCCAGCAGCTCTACTTCAGGCACTGAAGCTTTCTTT.